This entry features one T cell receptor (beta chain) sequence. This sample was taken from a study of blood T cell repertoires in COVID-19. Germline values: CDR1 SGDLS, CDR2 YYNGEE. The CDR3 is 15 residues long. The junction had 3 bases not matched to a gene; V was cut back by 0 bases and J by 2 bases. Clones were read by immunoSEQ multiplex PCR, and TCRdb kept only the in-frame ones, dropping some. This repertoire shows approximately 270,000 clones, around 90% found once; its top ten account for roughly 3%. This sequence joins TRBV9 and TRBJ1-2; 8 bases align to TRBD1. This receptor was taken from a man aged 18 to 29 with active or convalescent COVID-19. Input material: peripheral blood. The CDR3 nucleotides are TGTGCCAGCAGCGTAGCAGGGGGCCAGAACTATGGCTACACCTTC. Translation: CASSVAGGQNYGYTF.